These 8 T cell receptor beta chains originate from one sample sequenced in a study of cytomegalovirus exposure and HLA in healthy donors. The PCR was carried out with 60 Vbeta primers and 13 Jbeta primers. Here immunoSEQ multiplex PCR was the method, and the copy in TCRdb shows in-frame clones only, minus some. The sample yields about 190,000 clones, less than 85% seen once. The material sequenced was PBMCs. Every receptor here comes from a boy aged 2 to 10 in good health and CMV-seronegative.

The CDR3 is CASRGEGGRQYF. DNA for the CDR3: TGTGCCAGCAGGGGGGAGGGGGGAAGGCAGTACTTC. The rearrangement joins TRBV6-1 to TRBJ2-7, with D perhaps TRBD2 (7 bases). V lost 6 bases and J lost 9, with 15 bases in between. This CDR3 is 12 amino acids long. The germline V gene encodes CDR1 MNHNS and CDR2 SASEGT.

The genes are TRBV9 and TRBJ2-1, with 14 bases fitting TRBD2. Germline V CDR1 and CDR2: SGDLS, YYNGEE. CDR3 size: 15 residues. J was trimmed by 6 bases and V by 7 bases; bases with no gene match: 6. The CDR3 sequence is CASSMGLAGANEQFF. The CDR3 DNA sequence: TGTGCCAGCTCCATGGGACTAGCGGGAGCCAATGAGCAGTTCTTC. The full variable domain, in which reference TRBV9 and TRBJ2-1 provide the parts outside the CDR3, is DSGVTQTPKHLITATGQRVTLRCSPRSGDLSVYWYQQSLDQGLQFLIQYYNGEERAKGNILERFSAQQFPDLHSELNLSSLELGDSALYFCASSMGLAGANEQFFGPGTRLTVL.

V gene TRBV30 combines with J gene TRBJ1-3, with D uncertain. Germline lookup yields CDR1 GTSNPN and CDR2 SVGIG (reference sequence). The CDR3 is 15 residues long. Trimming left V 0 bases short and J 2 bases short, with 11 bases between. CDR3 nucleotides: TGTGCCTGGAGTGTACCTATCCGTCCTGGAAACACCATATATTTT. Amino acid sequence: CAWSVPIRPGNTIYF.

The rearrangement links TRBV28 to TRBJ1-2; 7 bases align to TRBD1. CDR1 is MDHEN and CDR2 is SYDVKM in the germline V gene. Germline trimming cut 6 bases from V and 4 bases from J; bases unmatched to any gene: 8. The CDR3 contains 14 residues. As DNA, the CDR3 is TGTGCCAGCAGCCAAGACAGGGTCGCCTATGGCTACACCTTC. The encoded protein is CASSQDRVAYGYTF.

V is TRBV15 and J is TRBJ2-5; 7 bases align to TRBD1. The length of the CDR3 is 14 residues. The germline CDR1 and CDR2 sequences are LNHNV and YYDKDF (reference sequence). V was clipped by 4 bases and J by 1 base; unmatched bases: 3. The CDR3 sequence: CATSTRQGQETQYF. DNA for the CDR3: TGTGCCACCAGCACCAGACAGGGCCAAGAGACCCAGTACTTC.

There are a few counts of this clone. The V gene is TRBV9, the J gene TRBJ2-2, with 8 nucleotides matching TRBD2. The CDR3 is 20 residues long. CDR1 SGDLS and CDR2 YYNGEE come from the germline V gene. The J segment lost 0 bases and the V segment lost 4 bases, leaving 17 bases of the junction unmatched. CDR3 residues: CASSSRLISGAFANTGELFF. CDR3 nucleotides: TGTGCCAGCAGCAGCCGACTTATTAGCGGGGCTTTCGCGAACACCGGGGAGCTGTTTTTT.

The chain is built from TRBV30 and TRBJ1-5; 7 bases map to TRBD1. Trimming removed 2 bases from V and 6 bases from J; junction bases left unmatched: 4. Germline V gene sequence: CDR1 GTSNPN, CDR2 SVGIG (reference sequence). The CDR3 loop spans 13 amino acids. DNA of the CDR3: TGTGCCTGGAGTTTGGCAGGGGGTCAGCCCCAGCATTTT. Its protein product is CAWSLAGGQPQHF.

The CDR3 nucleotides read TGTGCCAGCAATGGGGCCTTGAACACTGAAGCTTTCTTT. This sequence encodes CASNGALNTEAFF. The V call is TRBV7-9, the J call TRBJ1-1, with a weak D call TRBD1 (5 bases). Germline V gene lookup returns CDR1 SEHNR and CDR2 FQNEAQ (reference sequence). CDR3 length: 13 amino acids. The V end lost 7 bases, the J end lost 0 bases, and 9 bases lay between the germline ends.